A single sample gave rise to the 28 T cell receptor beta chains below, sequenced in a study of lymphopenia after photon versus proton radiotherapy. TCRdb's table, derived via immunoSEQ multiplex PCR, lists solely in-frame clones and lacks some. Altogether about 16,000 clones are present, approximately 84% being singletons, with the ten largest covering 11%. This sample comprised peripheral blood, obtained from a patient treated with proton-based radiotherapy. The receptors were sampled from a man aged 65 to 85 with pancreatic cancer.

This rearrangement joins TRBV10-3 to TRBJ2-7; D remains unclear. V lost 6 bases and J 2 bases, leaving 11 bases between the germline ends. Germline values: CDR1 ENHRY, CDR2 SYGVKD. There are 13 residues in the CDR3. The CDR3 region has the DNA TGTGCCATCAGCGAAGTCTCAGCCTACGAGCAGTACTTC. It codes for CAISEVSAYEQYF.

This clone was detected only a few times. The rearrangement links TRBV9 to TRBJ2-7; 11 nucleotides agree with TRBD1. The germline V gene encodes CDR1 SGDLS and CDR2 YYNGEE. This CDR3 spans 14 amino acids. J gave up 3 bases and V 3 bases, and 2 bases lay outside the gene matches. CDR3 sequence: CASSEGTGGYEQYF. The CDR3 region has the DNA TGTGCCAGCAGCGAGGGGACAGGGGGCTACGAGCAGTACTTC.

The DNA for the CDR3 is TGTGCCAGCAGTGAAGGCCGTTTGGGCAATCAGCCCCAGCATTTT. Encoded protein: CASSEGRLGNQPQHF. The chain combines TRBV25-1 with TRBJ1-5; D not resolved. V lost 2 bases and J lost 2, with 10 bases in between. The CDR3 covers 15 residues. Germline lookup yields CDR1 MGHDK and CDR2 SYGVNS.

V usage is TRBV18 and J usage is TRBJ1-4; D is perhaps TRBD1 (5 bases). Trimming removed 2 bases from V and 0 bases from J, with 10 bases in between. This CDR3 spans 16 amino acids. Germline V gene data show CDR1 as KGHSH and CDR2 as LQKENI. The CDR3 reads CASSPSAGTTNEKLFF. Written as DNA, the CDR3 is TGTGCCAGCTCACCATCTGCAGGGACAACTAATGAAAAACTGTTTTTT.

CDR3: CASSFLRGGMGNEQFF. For the CDR3, the DNA is TGTGCCAGCAGCTTTCTGCGGGGAGGAATGGGCAATGAGCAGTTCTTC. The genes are TRBV5-4 and TRBJ2-1; D perhaps matches TRBD2 (6 bases). Germline assignment: CDR1 SGHNT and CDR2 YYREEE (reference sequence). The CDR3 runs to 16 residues. Trimming shortened V by 2 bases and J by 6 bases, and 18 bases separated the two germline ends. Full variable domain (remainder filled in from reference TRBV5-4 and TRBJ2-1): ETGVTQSPTHLIKTRGQQVTLRCSSQSGHNTVSWYQQALGQGPQFIFQYYREEENGRGNFPPRFSGLQFPNYSSELNVNALELDDSALYLCASSFLRGGMGNEQFFGPGTRLTVL.

This clone was counted only a few times. The chain links TRBV10-2 to TRBJ2-3, with 11 positions matching TRBD2. Germline trimming cut 8 bases from V and 0 bases from J; bases unmatched to any gene: 10. CDR1 and CDR2 from the germline V gene are WSHSY and SAAADI. The length of the CDR3 is 17 residues. CDR3 in DNA: TGCGCCAGCGCCCTGGAGACTAGCGGGACTAGCACAGATACGCAGTATTTT. It specifies CASALETSGTSTDTQYF.

The J gene is TRBJ1-1, the V gene TRBV7-9; the match to TRBD1 covers 7 bases. The trim removed 4 bases at V and 1 base at J, leaving 6 bases unmatched. Germline-derived CDR1 and CDR2 are SEHNR and FQNEAQ (reference sequence). The CDR3 sequence is 15 residues long. CDR3 residues: CASSSTDRANTEAFF. The DNA for the CDR3 is TGTGCCAGCAGCTCGACAGACAGGGCGAACACTGAAGCTTTCTTT.

This chain joins TRBV7-6 and TRBJ1-3, with 7 bases fitting TRBD1. This CDR3 contains 16 residues. V lost 4 bases to trimming and J lost 0 bases; unmatched junction nucleotides: 6. Germline loops: CDR1 SGHVS, CDR2 FNYEAQ. CDR3 residues: CASSSRQGFSGNTIYF. CDR3 in DNA: TGTGCCAGCAGCTCGCGACAGGGTTTCTCTGGAAACACCATATATTTT. Filled out from reference TRBV7-6 and TRBJ1-3, the complete variable domain reads GAGVSQSPRYKVTKRGQDVALRCDPISGHVSLYWYRQALGQGPEFLTYFNYEAQQDKSGLPNDRFSAERPEGSISTLTIQRTEQRDSAMYRCASSSRQGFSGNTIYFGEGSWLTVV.

The chain couples TRBV5-1 to TRBJ1-4; D uncertain. V dropped 0 bases and J dropped 0 bases, with 9 bases sitting between them. This CDR3 region has 16 residues. The germline gives CDR1 SGHRS, CDR2 YFSETQ. CDR3 DNA: TGCGCCAGCAGCTTGGGAGCCACCGCAACTAATGAAAAACTGTTTTTT. As protein: CASSLGATATNEKLFF. The variable domain in full, with the rest retrieved from reference TRBV5-1 and TRBJ1-4, is KAGVTQTPRYLIKTRGQQVTLSCSPISGHRSVSWYQQTPGQGLQFLFEYFSETQRNKGNFPGRFSGRQFSNSRSEMNVSTLELGDSALYLCASSLGATATNEKLFFGSGTQLSVL.

This chain links TRBV2 with TRBJ2-2, with D maybe TRBD1 (6 bases). The germline CDR1 and CDR2 sequences are SNHLY and FYNNEI. Trimming removed 1 base from V and 6 bases from J, with 12 bases in between. The CDR3 runs 15 residues. The CDR3 DNA reads as TGTGCCAGCAGTGAAGACTGGCAGGGGTCCGGGGAGCTGTTTTTT. Translation gives CASSEDWQGSGELFF. Based on the CDR3 plus reference TRBV2 and TRBJ2-2, the full variable domain is EPEVTQTPSHQVTQMGQEVILRCVPISNHLYFYWYRQILGQKVEFLVSFYNNEISEKSEIFDDQFSVERPDGSNFTLKIRSTKLEDSAMYFCASSEDWQGSGELFFGEGSRLTVL.

The count of this clone is one. The genes are TRBV27 and TRBJ2-2; D unresolved. Trimming stripped 3 bases from V and 1 base from J, with 9 bases between. Germline lookup yields CDR1 MNHEY and CDR2 SMNVEV (reference sequence). There are 15 residues in the CDR3. CDR3 in amino acids: CASSFQTGNTGELFF. CDR3 nucleotide sequence: TGTGCCAGCAGTTTTCAGACGGGGAACACCGGGGAGCTGTTTTTT.

The V gene is TRBV11-3, the J gene TRBJ2-2; D is ambiguous. The CDR3 sequence is 13 residues long. V was shortened by 1 base and J by 5 bases, with 5 bases between the two germline ends. Germline CDR1 is SGHNT and CDR2 is YENEEA. The CDR3 nucleotides are TGTGCCAGCAGCTTAGTGTTTACCGGGGAGCTGTTTTTT. The encoded protein is CASSLVFTGELFF.

The rearrangement uses TRBV4-1 and TRBJ2-7; 7 bases map to TRBD2. V trimming: 5 bases; J trimming: 0 bases; junction bases outside the gene matches: 7. This CDR3 region has 15 residues. Germline V CDR1 and CDR2: MGHRA, YSYEKL. CDR3 sequence: CASSSAGFASYEQYF. DNA of the CDR3: TGCGCCAGCAGCTCAGCGGGGTTTGCCTCCTACGAGCAGTACTTC.

Only a few counts were recorded for this clone. The V call is TRBV5-5, the J call TRBJ1-2; D gene unclear. Trimming took off 2 bases at V and 6 bases at J, with 8 bases between the two ends. Germline lookup yields CDR1 SGHKS and CDR2 YYEKEE (reference sequence). The CDR3 loop spans 12 amino acids. CDR3 nucleotides: TGTGCCAGCAGCTTCCGGGATCATGGCTACACCTTC. Translated: CASSFRDHGYTF.

The V and J genes are TRBV11-3 and TRBJ2-1; D is perhaps TRBD1 (6 bases). In germline, CDR1 is SGHNT, CDR2 YENEEA. The V end lost 0 bases, the J end lost 1 base, and 7 bases lay between the germline ends. This CDR3 spans 15 amino acids. DNA of the CDR3: TGTGCCAGCAGCTTAGAACAGGGATCCTACAATGAGCAGTTCTTC. Protein sequence: CASSLEQGSYNEQFF. Using reference TRBV11-3 and TRBJ2-1 for the parts outside the CDR3, the full variable domain is EAGVVQSPRYKIIEKKQPVAFWCNPISGHNTLYWYLQNLGQGPELLIRYENEEAVDDSQLPKDRFSAERLKGVDSTLKIQPAELGDSAVYLCASSLEQGSYNEQFFGPGTRLTVL.

This chain joins TRBV7-8 and TRBJ1-5; possible D gene TRBD1, 5 bases. Germline CDR1 reads SGHVS; CDR2 reads FQNEAQ. The CDR3 covers 16 residues. Trimming pared 1 base from V and 7 bases from J, leaving 17 bases between. DNA of the CDR3: TGTGCCAGCAGCTTAGTCAGCAGGGAAAGAGGGCAGCCCCAGCATTTT. Residues: CASSLVSRERGQPQHF.

The J gene is TRBJ2-7, the V gene TRBV23-1, with D perhaps being TRBD1 or TRBD2 (5 bases each). TRBV23-1 is recorded as an ORF, its role being uncertain. The CDR3 has 19 residues. V was shortened by 4 bases and J by 0 bases, with 25 bases between the two germline ends. The CDR3 region is CASSRPGRTSRSSSYEQYF. DNA for the CDR3: TGCGCCAGCAGTCGACCGGGACGGACTTCACGCTCTAGCTCCTACGAGCAGTACTTC.

The rearrangement uses TRBV6-1 and TRBJ1-2, with D possibly being TRBD1 (6 bases). Germline loops: CDR1 MNHNS, CDR2 SASEGT. The CDR3 has 15 amino acids. V was shortened by 1 base and J by 6 bases, with 15 bases between the two germline ends. The CDR3 spells CASSEVGGAWDGYTF. The DNA for the CDR3 is TGTGCCAGCAGTGAAGTTGGGGGCGCGTGGGATGGCTACACCTTC.

The chain's CDR3 is CASSFGTGSHNEQFF. CDR3 in DNA: TGTGCCAGCAGTTTCGGGACAGGGTCACACAATGAGCAGTTCTTC. V and J are TRBV27 and TRBJ2-1, with 9 bases that match TRBD1. The CDR3 is made up of 15 amino acids. V was pared by 3 bases and J by 5 bases, with 5 bases of the junction left unmatched. CDR1 is MNHEY and CDR2 is SMNVEV in the germline V gene (reference sequence).

This chain joins TRBV9 and TRBJ2-2; D remains ambiguous. V shed 5 bases and J shed 4 bases, with 15 bases lying between them. The CDR3 runs to 15 residues. Germline lookup yields CDR1 SGDLS and CDR2 YYNGEE. The CDR3 loop reads CASRDRGLGTGELFF. The DNA of the CDR3 is TGTGCCAGCAGGGATCGAGGATTGGGCACCGGGGAGCTGTTTTTT.

The chain employs TRBV7-2 and TRBJ1-2; D is possibly TRBD1 (6 bases). CDR1 is SGHTA and CDR2 is FQGNSA in the germline V gene. The CDR3 has 13 amino acids. V gave up 7 bases and J gave up 4 bases, with 13 bases separating them. The CDR3 is CASIRRGAYGYTF. Written as DNA, the CDR3 is TGTGCCAGCATCCGTAGGGGGGCCTATGGCTACACCTTC. Looking up the rest from reference TRBV7-2 and TRBJ1-2 gives the full variable domain: GAGVSQSPSNKVTEKGKDVELRCDPISGHTALYWYRQSLGQGLEFLIYFQGNSAPDKSGLPSDRFSAERTGGSVSTLTIQRTQQEDSAVYLCASIRRGAYGYTFGSGTRLTVV.

This sequence joins TRBV5-1 and TRBJ2-1; 14 bases line up with TRBD2. The CDR3 runs to 18 residues. V shed 4 bases, J shed 7 bases, and the junction held 13 bases outside the gene matches. Germline CDR1 and CDR2: SGHRS and YFSETQ. The CDR3 region is CASSLPPRTSGRRNEQFF. The CDR3 DNA is TGCGCCAGCAGCCTGCCCCCTAGGACTAGCGGGAGGCGGAATGAGCAGTTCTTC.

Regarding this clone: The junction differs from germline at one of its ends, possibly a read error. The chain recombines TRBV7-6 with TRBJ2-5; the D call may be TRBD1 or TRBD2 (5 bases each). The CDR3 sequence is 14 residues long. Germline V lookup: CDR1 SGHVS, CDR2 FNYEAQ. As DNA, the CDR3 is TGTGCCAGCAGCCTCCGGGGTCAGGGAGAGGCCCAGTACTTC. Its translation: CASSLRGQGEAQYF.

This sequence joins TRBV13 and TRBJ1-3; no reliable D call. Per the germline V gene, CDR1 is PRHDT and CDR2 is FYEKMQ (reference sequence). The CDR3 runs to 16 residues. The V and J ends lost 5 bases and 1 base respectively, with 15 bases between them. In DNA form, the CDR3 reads TGTGCCAGCAGCCCGGTGGTGACACGATCTGGAAACACCATATATTTT. Protein: CASSPVVTRSGNTIYF.

The chain joins TRBV5-5 to TRBJ1-4; D is undetermined. Germline V gene data show CDR1 as SGHKS and CDR2 as YYEKEE (reference sequence). Trimming took off 2 bases at V and 0 bases at J, with 5 bases between the two ends. This CDR3 comprises 14 residues. CDR3 DNA: TGTGCCAGCAGCTTATCCGCAACTAATGAAAAACTGTTTTTT. Translation gives CASSLSATNEKLFF.

This chain joins TRBV19 and TRBJ1-2; no definite D call. The CDR3 is 14 amino acids. V gave up 3 bases and J gave up 4 bases, with 12 bases separating them. From germline, CDR1 is LNHDA and CDR2 SQIVND (reference sequence). The CDR3 loop reads CASSMQVGIYGYTF. CDR3 sequence (DNA): TGTGCCAGTAGTATGCAGGTCGGGATCTATGGCTACACCTTC.

The chain couples TRBV9 to TRBJ2-3; 7 positions match TRBD2. J lost 0 bases, V lost 5 bases, and 6 bases had no gene match. Germline lookup yields CDR1 SGDLS and CDR2 YYNGEE. The CDR3 is made up of 15 amino acids. CDR3 sequence: CASRIGSGSTDTQYF. CDR3 bases: TGTGCCAGCAGAATTGGTAGCGGGAGCACAGATACGCAGTATTTT.

This rearrangement joins TRBV29-1 to TRBJ1-1, with D tentatively TRBD1 (5 bases). Germline CDR1 SQVTM, CDR2 ANQGSEA. CDR3 length equals 13 residues. The V and J ends lost 6 bases and 1 base respectively, with 12 bases between them. Written as DNA, the CDR3 is TGCAGCGTCGGCGATAGGGGGAACACTGAAGCTTTCTTT. This translates into CSVGDRGNTEAFF.